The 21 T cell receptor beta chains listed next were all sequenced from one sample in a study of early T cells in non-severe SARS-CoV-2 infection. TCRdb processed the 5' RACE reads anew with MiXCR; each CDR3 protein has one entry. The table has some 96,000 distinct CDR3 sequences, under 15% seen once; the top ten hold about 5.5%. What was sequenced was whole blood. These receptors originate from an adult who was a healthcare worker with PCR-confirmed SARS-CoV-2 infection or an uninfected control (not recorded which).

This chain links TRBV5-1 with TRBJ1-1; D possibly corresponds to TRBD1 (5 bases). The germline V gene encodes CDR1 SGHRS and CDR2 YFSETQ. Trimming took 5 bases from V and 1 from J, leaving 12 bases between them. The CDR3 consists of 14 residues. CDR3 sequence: CASSVLTANTEAFF. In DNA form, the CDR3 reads TGCGCCAGCAGTGTATTGACAGCGAACACTGAAGCTTTCTTT.

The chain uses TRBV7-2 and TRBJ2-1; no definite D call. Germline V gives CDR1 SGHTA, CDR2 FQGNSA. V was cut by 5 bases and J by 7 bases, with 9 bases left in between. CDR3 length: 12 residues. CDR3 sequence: CASSRPWNEQFF. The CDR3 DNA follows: TGTGCCAGCAGCCGTCCTTGGAATGAGCAGTTCTTC.

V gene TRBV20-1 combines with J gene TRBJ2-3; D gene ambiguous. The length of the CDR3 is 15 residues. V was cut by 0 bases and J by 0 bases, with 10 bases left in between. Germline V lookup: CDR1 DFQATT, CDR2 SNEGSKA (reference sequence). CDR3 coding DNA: TGCAGTGCTAGAGAGGCGGAACCTAGCACAGATACGCAGTATTTT. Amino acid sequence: CSAREAEPSTDTQYF.

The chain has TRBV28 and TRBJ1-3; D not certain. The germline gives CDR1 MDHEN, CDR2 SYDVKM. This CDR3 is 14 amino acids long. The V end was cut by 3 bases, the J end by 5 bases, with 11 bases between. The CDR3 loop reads CASSFTVFRNTIYF. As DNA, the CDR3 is TGTGCCAGCAGTTTCACTGTATTCAGAAACACCATATATTTT.

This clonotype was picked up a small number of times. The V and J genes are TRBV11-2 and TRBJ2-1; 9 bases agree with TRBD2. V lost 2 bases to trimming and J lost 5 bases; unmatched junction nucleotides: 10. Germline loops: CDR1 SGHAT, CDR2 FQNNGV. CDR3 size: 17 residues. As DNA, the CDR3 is TGTGCCAGCAGCTTACTGCGACTAGCGGATTCTAACAATGAGCAGTTCTTC. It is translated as CASSLLRLADSNNEQFF.

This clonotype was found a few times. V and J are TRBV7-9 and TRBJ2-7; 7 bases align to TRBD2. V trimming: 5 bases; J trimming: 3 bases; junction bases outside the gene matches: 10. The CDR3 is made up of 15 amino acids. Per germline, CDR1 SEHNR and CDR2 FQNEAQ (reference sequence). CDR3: CASSPSGGRVYEQYF. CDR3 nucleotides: TGTGCCAGCAGCCCCTCTGGGGGGAGGGTCTACGAGCAGTACTTC.

Written as DNA, the CDR3 is TGCGCCAGCTCCACAGGAGACGCTGAAGCTTTCTTT. Translation gives CASSTGDAEAFF. The gene calls are TRBV5-1 and TRBJ1-1; D is perhaps TRBD1 (5 bases). Deletions cut 7 bases from V and 6 bases from J, with 13 bases between. The CDR3 extends over 12 amino acids. Looked up from germline, CDR1 is SGHRS and CDR2 is YFSETQ.

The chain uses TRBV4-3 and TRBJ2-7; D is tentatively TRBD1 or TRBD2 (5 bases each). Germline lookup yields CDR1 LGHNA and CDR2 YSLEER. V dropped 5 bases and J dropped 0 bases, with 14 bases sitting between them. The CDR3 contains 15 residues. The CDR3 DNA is TGCGCCAGCAGCGGGGGATTTAGCCGCTCCTACGAGCAGTACTTC. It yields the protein CASSGGFSRSYEQYF.

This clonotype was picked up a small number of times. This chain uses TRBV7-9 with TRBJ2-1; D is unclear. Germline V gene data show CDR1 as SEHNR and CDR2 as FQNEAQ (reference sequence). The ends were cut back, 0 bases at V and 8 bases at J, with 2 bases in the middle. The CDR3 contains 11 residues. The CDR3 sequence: CASSLAYEQFF. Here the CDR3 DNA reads TGTGCCAGCAGCTTAGCGTATGAGCAGTTCTTC.

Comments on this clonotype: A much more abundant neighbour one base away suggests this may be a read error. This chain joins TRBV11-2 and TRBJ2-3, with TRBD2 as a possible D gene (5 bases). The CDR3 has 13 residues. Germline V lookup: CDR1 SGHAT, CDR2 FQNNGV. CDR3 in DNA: TGTGCCAGCAGCTTGACGGTCGGGGATACGCTGTATTTT. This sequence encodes CASSLTVGDTLYF.

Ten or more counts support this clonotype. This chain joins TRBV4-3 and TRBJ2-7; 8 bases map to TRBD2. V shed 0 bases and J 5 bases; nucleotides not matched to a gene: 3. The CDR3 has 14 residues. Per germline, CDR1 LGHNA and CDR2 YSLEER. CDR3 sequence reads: CASSQDERENEQYF. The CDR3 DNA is TGCGCCAGCAGCCAAGATGAGCGGGAGAACGAGCAGTACTTC.

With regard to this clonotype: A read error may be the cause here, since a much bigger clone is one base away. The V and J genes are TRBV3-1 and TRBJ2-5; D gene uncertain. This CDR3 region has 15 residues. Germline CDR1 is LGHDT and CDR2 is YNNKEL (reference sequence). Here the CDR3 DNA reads TGTGCCAACAGCCAAGATACTACCCGCCAAGAGACCCAGTACTTC. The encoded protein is CANSQDTTRQETQYF.

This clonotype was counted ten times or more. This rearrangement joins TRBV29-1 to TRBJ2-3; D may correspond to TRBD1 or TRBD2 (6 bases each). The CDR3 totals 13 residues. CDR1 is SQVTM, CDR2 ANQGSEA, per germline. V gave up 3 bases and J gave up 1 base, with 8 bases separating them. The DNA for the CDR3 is TGCAGCGTTGACGGGGGCGGCACAGATACGCAGTATTTT. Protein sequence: CSVDGGGTDTQYF.

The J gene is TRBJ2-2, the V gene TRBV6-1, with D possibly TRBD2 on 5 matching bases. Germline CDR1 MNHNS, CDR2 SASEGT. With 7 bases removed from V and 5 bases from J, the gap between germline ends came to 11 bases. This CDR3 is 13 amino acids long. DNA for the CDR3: TGTGCCAGCAAGCTAGCTAGTACCGGGGAGCTGTTTTTT. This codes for CASKLASTGELFF.

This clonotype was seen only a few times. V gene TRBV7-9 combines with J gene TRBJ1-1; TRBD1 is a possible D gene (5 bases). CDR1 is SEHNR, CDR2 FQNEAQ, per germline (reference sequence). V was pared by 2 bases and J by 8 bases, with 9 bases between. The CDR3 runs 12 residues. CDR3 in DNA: TGTGCCAGCAGCTTAACGGACAAAGAAGCTTTCTTT. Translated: CASSLTDKEAFF.

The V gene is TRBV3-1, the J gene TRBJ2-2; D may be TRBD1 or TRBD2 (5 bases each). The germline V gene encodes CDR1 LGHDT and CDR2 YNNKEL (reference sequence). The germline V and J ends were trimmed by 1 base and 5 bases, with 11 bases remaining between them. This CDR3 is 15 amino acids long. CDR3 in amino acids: CASSQGGRRTGELFF. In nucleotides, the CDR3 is TGTGCCAGCAGCCAAGGGGGACGGAGGACCGGGGAGCTGTTTTTT.

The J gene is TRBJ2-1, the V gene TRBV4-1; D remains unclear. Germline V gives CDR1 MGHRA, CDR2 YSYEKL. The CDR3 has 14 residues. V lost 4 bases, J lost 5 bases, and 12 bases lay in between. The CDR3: CASSLEKPDNEQFF. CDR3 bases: TGCGCCAGCAGCCTGGAGAAGCCCGACAATGAGCAGTTCTTC.

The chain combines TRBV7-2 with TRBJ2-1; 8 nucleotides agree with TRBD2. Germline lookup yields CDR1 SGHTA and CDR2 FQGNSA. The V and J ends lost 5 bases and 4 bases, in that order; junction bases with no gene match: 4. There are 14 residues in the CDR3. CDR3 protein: CASSRSGAYNEQFF. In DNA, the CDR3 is TGTGCCAGCAGCCGTAGCGGGGCTTACAATGAGCAGTTCTTC.

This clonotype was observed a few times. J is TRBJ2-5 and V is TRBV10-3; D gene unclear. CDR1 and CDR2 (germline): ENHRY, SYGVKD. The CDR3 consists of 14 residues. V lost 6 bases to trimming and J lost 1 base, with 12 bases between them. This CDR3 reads CAIRGSKIQETQYF. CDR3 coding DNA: TGTGCCATCAGGGGAAGCAAGATCCAAGAGACCCAGTACTTC.

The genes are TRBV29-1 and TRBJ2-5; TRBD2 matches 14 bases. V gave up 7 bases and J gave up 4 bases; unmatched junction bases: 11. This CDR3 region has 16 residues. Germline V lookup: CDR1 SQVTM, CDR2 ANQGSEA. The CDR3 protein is CSARGGLAGASETQYF. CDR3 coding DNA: TGCAGCGCCCGGGGGGGACTAGCGGGAGCCTCAGAGACCCAGTACTTC. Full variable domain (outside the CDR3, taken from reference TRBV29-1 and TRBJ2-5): SAVISQKPSRDICQRGTSLTIQCQVDSQVTMMFWYRQQPGQSLTLIATANQGSEATYESGFVIDKFPISRPNLTFSTLTVSNMSPEDSSIYLCSARGGLAGASETQYFGPGTRLLVL.

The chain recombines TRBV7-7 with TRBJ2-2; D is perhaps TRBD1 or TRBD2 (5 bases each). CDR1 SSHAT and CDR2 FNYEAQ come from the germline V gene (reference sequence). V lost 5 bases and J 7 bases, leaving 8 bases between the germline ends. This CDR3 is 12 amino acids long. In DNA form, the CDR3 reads TGTGCCAGCAGCCCTGGGGGCGGGGAGCTGTTTTTT. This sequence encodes CASSPGGGELFF.